The rows below give T cell receptor beta chains drawn from one sample of a study of cytomegalovirus exposure and HLA in healthy donors. Generated by immunoSEQ multiplex PCR, the TCRdb table keeps only in-frame clones and is missing some. The sample includes about 80,000 clones, 60% to 80% of them seen just once. The specimen sequenced was PBMCs. The receptors shown here come from a woman in her thirties or forties in good health and CMV-seronegative. CDR3s include the opening cysteine and the closing phenylalanine or tryptophan. Fields, in order: V gene, D gene, J gene, clone size, CDR3 protein, CDR3 DNA. The D gene is left open where the match is weak. For some rows the clone size is stated as once, few or many, or as a class when expanded; others skip it.

>TRBV28|NA|TRBJ1-1|few
CASTITGRVTEAFF
TGTGCCAGCACCATTACAGGTCGCGTCACTGAAGCTTTCTTT
>TRBV2|TRBD1|TRBJ1-2|few
CASSEAFDRGFGYTF
TGTGCCAGCAGTGAGGCCTTTGACAGGGGGTTTGGCTACACCTTC
>TRBV7-3|NA|TRBJ2-1|few
CASSLGGVYNEQFF
TGTGCCAGCAGCTTAGGCGGGGTCTACAATGAGCAGTTCTTC
>TRBV4-2|TRBD1|TRBJ1-2|once
CASSQALKLQGTNYGYTF
TGTGCCAGCAGCCAAGCCCTAAAACTACAGGGGACTAACTATGGCTACACCTTC
>TRBV7-9|TRBD1|TRBJ1-2|NA
CASSLGGDRSYGYTF
TGTGCCAGCAGCTTGGGAGGGGACAGGTCCTATGGCTACACCTTC
>TRBV5-1|TRBD2|TRBJ2-7|NA
CASSLGLGSYEQYF
TGCGCCAGCAGCCTCGGACTAGGCTCCTACGAGCAGTACTTC
>TRBV6-6|NA|TRBJ1-2|NA
CASRTAPTNYGYTF
TGTGCCAGCAGGACAGCGCCAACTAACTATGGCTACACCTTC
>TRBV11-2|NA|TRBJ1-2|NA
CASSPRQFGYTF
TGTGCCAGCAGCCCTAGACAGTTTGGCTACACCTTC
>TRBV5-4|TRBD1|TRBJ1-2|NA
CASSPDRDPNYGYTF
TGTGCCAGCAGCCCGGACAGGGATCCGAACTATGGCTACACCTTC
>TRBV4-3|TRBD1|TRBJ2-4|once
CASSHYPGEGAPQAKNIQYF
TGCGCCAGCAGCCATTACCCTGGTGAGGGGGCACCACAAGCCAAAAACATTCAGTACTTC
>TRBV13|TRBD1|TRBJ1-2|NA
CASSTGTGGVANYGYTF
TGTGCCAGCTCCACCGGGACAGGGGGTGTTGCTAACTATGGCTACACCTTC
>TRBV5-8|NA|TRBJ1-1|NA
CASSAGPAFF
TGTGCCAGCAGTGCGGGTCCAGCTTTCTTT
>TRBV5-8|NA|TRBJ2-1|NA
CASSPGRTRYNEQFF
TGTGCCAGCAGCCCCGGTAGGACACGCTACAATGAGCAGTTCTTC
>TRBV19|TRBD1|TRBJ1-1|few
CASRMLSRGQGNTEAFF
TGTGCCAGTAGGATGCTAAGTCGGGGACAGGGGAACACTGAAGCTTTCTTT
>TRBV6-1|TRBD2|TRBJ2-1|NA
CASSESAGGRNEQFF
TGTGCCAGCAGTGAATCAGCGGGGGGGCGCAATGAGCAGTTCTTC
>TRBV5-8|TRBD1|TRBJ2-1|NA
CASKRRDRGGNEQFF
TGTGCCAGTAAGCGACGGGACAGGGGTGGCAATGAGCAGTTCTTC
>TRBV13|TRBD2|TRBJ2-5|NA
CASSQTSGETQYF
TGTGCCAGCAGTCAGACTAGCGGGGAGACCCAGTACTTC
>TRBV6-4|NA|TRBJ1-2|NA
CALLGDGYTF
TGTGCCCTCCTCGGGGATGGCTACACCTTC
>TRBV7-2|NA|TRBJ1-1|NA
CASSLMTANTEAFF
TGTGCCAGCAGCTTAATGACAGCGAACACTGAAGCTTTCTTT
>TRBV30|NA|TRBJ1-2|NA
CAWSVRTANGYTF
TGTGCCTGGAGTGTAAGGACAGCGAATGGCTACACCTTC
>TRBV7-9|TRBD2|TRBJ2-5|few
CASSLAGVKTQYF
TGTGCCAGCAGTCTAGCGGGAGTGAAGACCCAGTACTTC
>TRBV7-2|NA|TRBJ1-5|NA
CASSLEEGPNQPQHF
TGTGCCAGCAGCCTAGAAGAGGGCCCCAATCAGCCCCAGCATTTT
>TRBV30|TRBD1|TRBJ2-7|NA
CALGRDRGLQGQYF
TGTGCCTTAGGTCGGGACAGGGGATTGCAGGGGCAGTACTTC
>TRBV30|TRBD1|TRBJ1-2|NA
CACTGTGDHYGYTF
TGTGCCTGTACCGGGACAGGGGACCACTATGGCTACACCTTC
>TRBV28|TRBD1|TRBJ1-4|NA
CASSLTDRVREKLFF
TGTGCCAGCAGTTTGACAGACAGGGTTCGGGAAAAACTGTTTTTT
>TRBV28|NA|TRBJ1-1|NA
CASAAIDRWNTEAFF
TGTGCCAGTGCCGCCATAGACAGATGGAACACTGAAGCTTTCTTT
>TRBV2|NA|TRBJ2-1|few
CASSENMDNEQFF
TGTGCCAGCAGTGAAAACATGGACAATGAGCAGTTCTTC
>TRBV4-1|NA|TRBJ2-7|NA
CASSQDSISYEQYF
TGCGCCAGCAGCCAAGATTCCATCTCCTACGAGCAGTACTTC
>TRBV5-4|NA|TRBJ2-1|NA
CASSSPVSYNEQFF
TGTGCCAGCAGCTCTCCGGTATCCTACAATGAGCAGTTCTTC
>TRBV5-1|TRBD2|TRBJ2-5|NA
CASSPGLAGLPETQYF
TGCGCCAGCAGCCCGGGACTAGCGGGACTACCCGAGACCCAGTACTTC
>TRBV6-6|NA|TRBJ1-5|NA
CASSYSGQLLMPQHF
TGTGCCAGCAGTTACTCTGGACAGCTCTTGATGCCCCAGCATTTT
>TRBV4-1|TRBD1|TRBJ1-5|NA
CASSQEGQGRNQPQHF
TGCGCCAGCAGCCAAGAGGGACAGGGACGCAATCAGCCCCAGCATTTT
>TRBV5-1|NA|TRBJ2-7|NA
CASSLERGSQDEQYF
TGCGCCAGCAGCTTGGAGAGGGGGTCTCAGGACGAGCAGTACTTC
>TRBV5-1|TRBD2|TRBJ2-1|NA
CASATGGLEYNEQFF
TGCGCCAGCGCAACGGGGGGTTTGGAGTACAATGAGCAGTTCTTC
>TRBV5-1|TRBD1|TRBJ1-3|NA
CASSSGGTGNTIYF
TGCGCCAGCAGCTCAGGGGGTACTGGAAACACCATATATTTT